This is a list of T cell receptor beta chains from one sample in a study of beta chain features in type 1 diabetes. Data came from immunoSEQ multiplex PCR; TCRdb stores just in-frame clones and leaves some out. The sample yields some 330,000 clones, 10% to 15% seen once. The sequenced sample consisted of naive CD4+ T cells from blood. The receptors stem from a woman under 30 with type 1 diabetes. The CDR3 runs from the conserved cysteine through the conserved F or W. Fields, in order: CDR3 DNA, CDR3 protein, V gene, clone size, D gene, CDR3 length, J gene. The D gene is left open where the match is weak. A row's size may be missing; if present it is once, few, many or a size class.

CDR3 DNA: TGCGCCAGCAGCCAAGTCTACAGGGGGGAGCAGTACTTC; CDR3 protein: CASSQVYRGEQYF; V gene: TRBV4-1; clone size: -; D gene: TRBD1; CDR3 length: 13; J gene: TRBJ2-7
CDR3 DNA: TGTGCTAGTAGAAAAGGGGGGAACACCGGGGAGCTGTTTTTT; CDR3 protein: CASRKGGNTGELFF; V gene: TRBV12-5; clone size: few; D gene: -; CDR3 length: 14; J gene: TRBJ2-2
CDR3 DNA: TGTGCCAGCAACAGACAGGGGGCCAAAAACATTCAGTACTTC; CDR3 protein: CASNRQGAKNIQYF; V gene: TRBV7-9; clone size: -; D gene: TRBD1; CDR3 length: 14; J gene: TRBJ2-4
CDR3 DNA: TGCGCCAGCAGCCAACACGGGGGGCAGCCCCAGCATTTT; CDR3 protein: CASSQHGGQPQHF; V gene: TRBV4-1; clone size: -; D gene: -; CDR3 length: 13; J gene: TRBJ1-5
CDR3 DNA: TGCGCCAGCAGCCAAGAGGACAGGGGATCCTACAATGAGCAGTTCTTC; CDR3 protein: CASSQEDRGSYNEQFF; V gene: TRBV4-3; clone size: -; D gene: TRBD1; CDR3 length: 16; J gene: TRBJ2-1
CDR3 DNA: TGTGCCAGCAGCGCCAGGGAAGGCGAAAAACTGTTTTTT; CDR3 protein: CASSAREGEKLFF; V gene: TRBV5-8; clone size: -; D gene: -; CDR3 length: 13; J gene: TRBJ1-4
CDR3 DNA: TGTGCCAGCAGTTCAGGGACAGGGAGAAACTACGAGCAGTACTTC; CDR3 protein: CASSSGTGRNYEQYF; V gene: TRBV27; clone size: -; D gene: TRBD1; CDR3 length: 15; J gene: TRBJ2-7
CDR3 DNA: TGTGCCAGCAGTTACGAGATGAACACTGAAGCTTTCTTT; CDR3 protein: CASSYEMNTEAFF; V gene: TRBV6-5; clone size: -; D gene: -; CDR3 length: 13; J gene: TRBJ1-1
CDR3 DNA: TGCGCCAGCAGCCCACTAGCGGGAGGGCCGGAGACCCAGTACTTC; CDR3 protein: CASSPLAGGPETQYF; V gene: TRBV5-1; clone size: -; D gene: TRBD2; CDR3 length: 15; J gene: TRBJ2-5
CDR3 DNA: TGCGCCAGCAGCGCGGGACAGGGGACTAGTTCACCCCTCCACTTT; CDR3 protein: CASSAGQGTSSPLHF; V gene: TRBV5-1; clone size: -; D gene: TRBD1; CDR3 length: 15; J gene: TRBJ1-6
CDR3 DNA: TGTGCCTGGAGTACTCACAGGGATGTCCCTGAAGCTTTCTTT; CDR3 protein: CAWSTHRDVPEAFF; V gene: TRBV30; clone size: -; D gene: -; CDR3 length: 14; J gene: TRBJ1-1
CDR3 DNA: TGTGCCTGGAGTAGCCGACTTAATGAAAAACTGTTTTTT; CDR3 protein: CAWSSRLNEKLFF; V gene: TRBV30; clone size: few; D gene: -; CDR3 length: 13; J gene: TRBJ1-4
CDR3 DNA: TGTGCCAGCGGAATTGGGGGCTACACAGATACGCAGTATTTT; CDR3 protein: CASGIGGYTDTQYF; V gene: TRBV2; clone size: few; D gene: -; CDR3 length: 14; J gene: TRBJ2-3
CDR3 DNA: TGTGCCAGCAGCTTAAGCAGGTCATCCTACGAGCAGTACTTC; CDR3 protein: CASSLSRSSYEQYF; V gene: TRBV7-9; clone size: -; D gene: -; CDR3 length: 14; J gene: TRBJ2-7
CDR3 DNA: TGTGCCAGCAGTCCCGGGACAGGGGACTATGGCTACACCTTC; CDR3 protein: CASSPGTGDYGYTF; V gene: TRBV7-9; clone size: few; D gene: TRBD1; CDR3 length: 14; J gene: TRBJ1-2
CDR3 DNA: TGCAGCGTGAACCCCCAGGGTGGAACTGAAGCTTTCTTT; CDR3 protein: CSVNPQGGTEAFF; V gene: TRBV29-1; clone size: few; D gene: -; CDR3 length: 13; J gene: TRBJ1-1
CDR3 DNA: TGTGCCAGCAGCGTAAGTGGGAGCAACTATGGCTACACCTTC; CDR3 protein: CASSVSGSNYGYTF; V gene: TRBV9; clone size: few; D gene: -; CDR3 length: 14; J gene: TRBJ1-2
CDR3 DNA: TGTGCCAGCACCCAGGGTCCCTACGAGCAGTACTTC; CDR3 protein: CASTQGPYEQYF; V gene: TRBV28; clone size: -; D gene: -; CDR3 length: 12; J gene: TRBJ2-7
CDR3 DNA: TGTGCCAGCAGTTTGTCTTCCGCAGGGGACCACGAGCAGTACTTC; CDR3 protein: CASSLSSAGDHEQYF; V gene: TRBV28; clone size: few; D gene: -; CDR3 length: 15; J gene: TRBJ2-7
CDR3 DNA: TGTGCCAGCAGCCGCTCGACCCAGGGGTCGGGGTCACCCCTCCACTTT; CDR3 protein: CASSRSTQGSGSPLHF; V gene: TRBV6-8; clone size: few; D gene: -; CDR3 length: 16; J gene: TRBJ1-6
CDR3 DNA: TGTGCCAGCAGTGAATTCGCTGAAGCTTTCTTT; CDR3 protein: CASSEFAEAFF; V gene: TRBV2; clone size: -; D gene: -; CDR3 length: 11; J gene: TRBJ1-1
CDR3 DNA: TGCGCCAGCAGCTTGCCAGACAAGACCTATGGCTACACCTTC; CDR3 protein: CASSLPDKTYGYTF; V gene: TRBV5-1; clone size: -; D gene: -; CDR3 length: 14; J gene: TRBJ1-2
CDR3 DNA: TGTGCCAGCAGCTTACCAGGCACTAACTATGGCTACACCTTC; CDR3 protein: CASSLPGTNYGYTF; V gene: TRBV7-9; clone size: few; D gene: -; CDR3 length: 14; J gene: TRBJ1-2
CDR3 DNA: TGTGCCAGCAGCTCAGAGACGGGGAGGAGCTCCTACAATGAGCAGTTCTTC; CDR3 protein: CASSSETGRSSYNEQFF; V gene: TRBV7-9; clone size: -; D gene: -; CDR3 length: 17; J gene: TRBJ2-1
CDR3 DNA: TGTGCCAGCAGCCAAGGGGAGGGTAAAAACATTCAGTACTTC; CDR3 protein: CASSQGEGKNIQYF; V gene: TRBV4-2; clone size: -; D gene: TRBD2; CDR3 length: 14; J gene: TRBJ2-4
CDR3 DNA: TGTGCCAGCAGCCAACTCCAGGATCAGCCCCAGCATTTT; CDR3 protein: CASSQLQDQPQHF; V gene: TRBV11-2; clone size: -; D gene: -; CDR3 length: 13; J gene: TRBJ1-5
CDR3 DNA: TGTGCCAGCAGCTCTAAGGGGGAGGGGGGTGAGCAGTTCTTC; CDR3 protein: CASSSKGEGGEQFF; V gene: TRBV9; clone size: few; D gene: -; CDR3 length: 14; J gene: TRBJ2-1
CDR3 DNA: -; CDR3 protein: CASSWGQGSPREEYF; V gene: TRBV5-4; clone size: -; D gene: -; CDR3 length: 15; J gene: TRBJ2-7
CDR3 DNA: TGTGCCAGCAGTTACGGGCTAGCGACAGATACGCAGTATTTT; CDR3 protein: CASSYGLATDTQYF; V gene: TRBV6-6; clone size: few; D gene: -; CDR3 length: 14; J gene: TRBJ2-3
CDR3 DNA: TGTGCCAGCAGTGGGACACCGAACACTGAAGCTTTCTTT; CDR3 protein: CASSGTPNTEAFF; V gene: TRBV25-1; clone size: -; D gene: -; CDR3 length: 13; J gene: TRBJ1-1
CDR3 DNA: TGCAGCGTTGGGGGGGGGACTAGCGGGAGTCGCTACGAGCAGTACTTC; CDR3 protein: CSVGGGTSGSRYEQYF; V gene: TRBV29-1; clone size: few; D gene: TRBD2; CDR3 length: 16; J gene: TRBJ2-7
CDR3 DNA: TGTGCCAGCAGCTTGAACAGGGCCACAACTAATGAAAAACTGTTTTTT; CDR3 protein: CASSLNRATTNEKLFF; V gene: TRBV7-9; clone size: few; D gene: -; CDR3 length: 16; J gene: TRBJ1-4
CDR3 DNA: TGTGCCAGCAGCCTACGCCGGACACGTGGGGTTAATACTGAAGCTTTCTTT; CDR3 protein: CASSLRRTRGVNTEAFF; V gene: TRBV14; clone size: few; D gene: -; CDR3 length: 17; J gene: TRBJ1-1
CDR3 DNA: TGTGCCAGCAGCTTGCCTAGCGGGGGGGCAGATACGCAGTATTTT; CDR3 protein: CASSLPSGGADTQYF; V gene: TRBV5-5; clone size: -; D gene: TRBD2; CDR3 length: 15; J gene: TRBJ2-3
CDR3 DNA: TGTGCCAGCAGCCCACTAGCAGAAACCGGGGAGCTGTTTTTT; CDR3 protein: CASSPLAETGELFF; V gene: TRBV7-3; clone size: few; D gene: -; CDR3 length: 14; J gene: TRBJ2-2
CDR3 DNA: TGCGCCAGCAGCTTTAAAGGTCGGGGACAGGGCACTGAAGCTTTCTTT; CDR3 protein: CASSFKGRGQGTEAFF; V gene: TRBV5-1; clone size: -; D gene: TRBD1; CDR3 length: 16; J gene: TRBJ1-1
CDR3 DNA: TGTGCCAGCAGCCCCGATCAGGGGACCCAGTACTTC; CDR3 protein: CASSPDQGTQYF; V gene: TRBV9; clone size: few; D gene: -; CDR3 length: 12; J gene: TRBJ2-5
CDR3 DNA: TGCGCCAGCAGCCAAGATGGGACTAGCGGGAGTGGGGTTGAGCAGTTCTTC; CDR3 protein: CASSQDGTSGSGVEQFF; V gene: TRBV4-3; clone size: -; D gene: TRBD2; CDR3 length: 17; J gene: TRBJ2-1
CDR3 DNA: TGCAGCGTTGGGGTCCGGGACAGGGGTAATGAAAAACTGTTTTTT; CDR3 protein: CSVGVRDRGNEKLFF; V gene: TRBV29-1; clone size: -; D gene: TRBD1; CDR3 length: 15; J gene: TRBJ1-4
CDR3 DNA: TGTGCCAGCAACAGTGAAAGGTACAATGAGCAGTTCTTC; CDR3 protein: CASNSERYNEQFF; V gene: TRBV6-1; clone size: few; D gene: -; CDR3 length: 13; J gene: TRBJ2-1
CDR3 DNA: TGTGCCAGCAGCGTGGGCGTGACTAGCGGGTACAATGAGCAGTTCTTC; CDR3 protein: CASSVGVTSGYNEQFF; V gene: TRBV9; clone size: -; D gene: TRBD2; CDR3 length: 16; J gene: TRBJ2-1
CDR3 DNA: TGTGCCAGCAGCCTGACTAGTGATCCTACAGATACGCAGTATTTT; CDR3 protein: CASSLTSDPTDTQYF; V gene: TRBV7-8; clone size: few; D gene: -; CDR3 length: 15; J gene: TRBJ2-3
CDR3 DNA: TGTGCCAGCAGCCGGAAACCGGGACTACTGTACAATGAGCAGTTCTTC; CDR3 protein: CASSRKPGLLYNEQFF; V gene: TRBV14; clone size: few; D gene: TRBD2; CDR3 length: 16; J gene: TRBJ2-1
CDR3 DNA: TGTGCCAGCACTCCAACTAGCAAGTCGGGTACGCAGTATTTT; CDR3 protein: CASTPTSKSGTQYF; V gene: TRBV6-4; clone size: -; D gene: -; CDR3 length: 14; J gene: TRBJ2-3
CDR3 DNA: TGCGCCAGCAGCCCGCTTTCGGATCAGCCCCAGCATTTT; CDR3 protein: CASSPLSDQPQHF; V gene: TRBV5-1; clone size: few; D gene: -; CDR3 length: 13; J gene: TRBJ1-5
CDR3 DNA: TGTGCCAGCCGTGAGACAGGGGCGTGGGGCTACACCTTC; CDR3 protein: CASRETGAWGYTF; V gene: TRBV6-5; clone size: few; D gene: TRBD1; CDR3 length: 13; J gene: TRBJ1-2
CDR3 DNA: TGTGCCAGCAGTGATTTCAGGGGCCAGACCCAGTACTTC; CDR3 protein: CASSDFRGQTQYF; V gene: TRBV25-1; clone size: few; D gene: -; CDR3 length: 13; J gene: TRBJ2-5
CDR3 DNA: TGTGCCAGCAGCTCCCACTATTCGGGAGCGGAGACCCAGTACTTC; CDR3 protein: CASSSHYSGAETQYF; V gene: TRBV7-2; clone size: -; D gene: -; CDR3 length: 15; J gene: TRBJ2-5
CDR3 DNA: TGTGCCAGCTCAAAGGCGATGGGGCAGAATACAGATACGCAGTATTTT; CDR3 protein: CASSKAMGQNTDTQYF; V gene: TRBV18; clone size: -; D gene: -; CDR3 length: 16; J gene: TRBJ2-3
CDR3 DNA: TGTGCCAGCGCGGCGGGAGTGACCGGGGAGCTGTTTTTT; CDR3 protein: CASAAGVTGELFF; V gene: TRBV6-1; clone size: -; D gene: TRBD2; CDR3 length: 13; J gene: TRBJ2-2
CDR3 DNA: TGTGCCAGCTCACCATCGGGGGGGCACTCTGAAGCTTTCTTT; CDR3 protein: CASSPSGGHSEAFF; V gene: TRBV18; clone size: few; D gene: -; CDR3 length: 14; J gene: TRBJ1-1
CDR3 DNA: TGTGCCTCCCCTGGGCAGGCTAACTATGGCTACACCTTC; CDR3 protein: CASPGQANYGYTF; V gene: TRBV30; clone size: -; D gene: -; CDR3 length: 13; J gene: TRBJ1-2
CDR3 DNA: TGTGCCAGCAGCCGGACTCAAGAGACCCAGTACTTC; CDR3 protein: CASSRTQETQYF; V gene: TRBV7-2; clone size: few; D gene: -; CDR3 length: 12; J gene: TRBJ2-5